This T cell receptor beta chain was identified during a study of T cells in Graves' hyperthyroidism and ophthalmopathy. This clonotype was seen at least ten times. RNA transcripts provided the source from which TCR beta CDR3 regions were amplified. HTBI primers drove first-round RT-PCR of the TCR CDR3. TCRdb reprocessed the multiplex PCR reads via MiXCR and lists one record per CDR3 protein. This sample carries hundreds of thousands of distinct CDR3 sequences, 12% to 15% of them seen once, and the ten largest clones take 10%. For Graves' hyperthyroidism to be stable, ophthalmopathy could not progress within 18 months. Diagnostic decisions used clinical symptoms, serum thyroxine and TRAb, thyroid ultrasound and orbital computed tomography. The PBMCs had their origin in 7.5 to 10 ml of fresh peripheral blood. The length of the CDR3 is 14 residues. Germline-derived CDR1 and CDR2 are KGHSH and LQKENI. Trimming left V 3 bases short and J 0 bases short, with 9 bases between.

This clonotype was obtained from a young woman with Graves' hyperthyroidism. J is TRBJ2-7 and V is TRBV18; no firm D call. Source material: blood. The CDR3 DNA follows: TGTGCCAGCTCACCTGAAGGAAGCTCCTACGAGCAGTACTTC. Its translation is CASSPEGSSYEQYF.